Given below is one TCR beta chain in context. The antigen remains undetermined. TCRdb re-called the multiplex PCR reads through MiXCR, storing one row per CDR3 protein. Of around 25,000 distinct CDR3 sequences listed, 20% to 25% are singletons. The V end lost 0 bases, the J end lost 4 bases, and 13 bases lay between the germline ends. The CDR3 loop spans 16 amino acids. Germline assignment: CDR1 LGHNA and CDR2 YNFKEQ. The sample belongs to a study of breast tumors, draining lymph nodes, adjacent tissues. Whole-study findings and limits: Data fit most tumor T cells coming from lymph node, expanding in tumor.

The sequencing sample was made of breast tumor tissue. This sequence joins TRBV4-2 and TRBJ2-4; D perhaps matches TRBD1 (6 bases). This receptor was obtained from a female donor with breast cancer. Some clones in this sample may be carry-over from other donors' samples. In nucleotides, the CDR3 is TGTGCCAGCAGCCAAGACGTATGGACAGAGAAAAACATTCAGTACTTC. It translates to CASSQDVWTEKNIQYF.